Shown below are 22 T cell receptor beta chains from a single sample sequenced in a study of blood T cell repertoires in COVID-19. Only in-frame clones appear in the TCRdb table, and some are missing; sequencing was by immunoSEQ multiplex PCR. The sample includes some 120,000 clones, just under 85% seen only once; the top ten take 15% to 20%. Material: peripheral blood. The receptors shown here come from a woman in her 50s with acute or convalescent COVID-19.

The rearrangement uses TRBV2 and TRBJ1-5, with a tentative D call TRBD1 (6 bases). CDR3 length equals 12 residues. The germline V gene encodes CDR1 SNHLY and CDR2 FYNNEI. With 3 bases removed from V and 12 bases from J, the gap between germline ends came to 12 bases. The CDR3 region has the DNA TGTGCCAGCAGTGACGGACAGCCACACCAGCATTTT. Residues: CASSDGQPHQHF. The full variable domain, completed using reference TRBV2 and TRBJ1-5, is EPEVTQTPSHQVTQMGQEVILRCVPISNHLYFYWYRQILGQKVEFLVSFYNNEISEKSEIFDDQFSVERPDGSNFTLKIRSTKLEDSAMYFCASSDGQPHQHFGDGTRLSIL.

V usage is TRBV6-5 and J usage is TRBJ2-3; 9 bases are shared with TRBD1. This CDR3 is 14 amino acids long. J gave up 7 bases and V 7 bases, and 9 bases lay outside the gene matches. Germline loops: CDR1 MNHEY, CDR2 SVGAGI. The CDR3 coding sequence is TGTGCCAGCACCCTAACAGGGGGCGGAAATACGCAGTATTTT. Translation: CASTLTGGGNTQYF.

CDR3 DNA sequence: TGTGCCAGCAGTTCTCTAGCGGGGCTCCAAGGGGATACGCAGTATTTT. Residues: CASSSLAGLQGDTQYF. This rearrangement joins TRBV6-6 to TRBJ2-3; 9 positions agree with TRBD2. The germline CDR1 and CDR2 sequences are MNHNY and SVGAGI (reference sequence). CDR3 length: 16 amino acids. V dropped 4 bases and J dropped 6; count of bases not matched to a gene: 11.

The V gene is TRBV12-3 or TRBV12-4, the J gene TRBJ1-2, with 8 bases aligning to TRBD1. The CDR3 is 13 amino acids. After removal of 1 base from V and 5 bases from J, the junction contained 0 bases not matched to a gene. This CDR3 is CASSLGTGYGYTF. The CDR3 DNA reads TGTGCCAGCAGTTTAGGGACAGGGTATGGCTACACCTTC.

This clone was seen a single time. The chain couples TRBV20-1 to TRBJ1-3; D gene unclear. V shed 3 bases and J shed 0 bases, with 12 bases lying between them. The CDR3 is 15 residues long. CDR1 and CDR2 (germline): DFQATT, SNEGSKA (reference sequence). This CDR3 reads CSASGGKSSGNTIYF. Here the CDR3 DNA reads TGCAGTGCTAGTGGAGGCAAGAGCTCTGGAAACACCATATATTTT.

This chain uses TRBV6-5 with TRBJ1-6, with 7 nucleotides matching TRBD1. Looked up from germline, CDR1 is MNHEY and CDR2 is SVGAGI. The CDR3 length is 12 residues. V dropped 0 bases and J dropped 15; count of bases not matched to a gene: 2. The CDR3 region has the DNA TGTGCCAGCAGTTACTCCCAGGGGGTCCTCCACTTT. Protein product: CASSYSQGVLHF.

The V call is TRBV6-5, the J call TRBJ1-5; a weak D match, TRBD1 (6 bases). There are 13 residues in the CDR3. Trimming removed 10 bases from V and 7 bases from J, with 17 bases in between. CDR1 is MNHEY and CDR2 is SVGAGI in the germline V gene. Here the CDR3 DNA reads TGTGCCACCCGGTCAGGGGTTTGGCAGCCCCAGCATTTT. Its translation: CATRSGVWQPQHF.

J is TRBJ1-1 and V is TRBV4-1, with D maybe TRBD1 (5 bases). Looked up from germline, CDR1 is MGHRA and CDR2 is YSYEKL. There are 15 residues in the CDR3. V lost 0 bases and J lost 5, with 13 bases in between. CDR3 region: CASSQDGRAETEAFF. For the CDR3, the DNA is TGCGCCAGCAGCCAAGATGGCAGGGCAGAAACTGAAGCTTTCTTT.

In this sample, this clone turned up a few times. V usage is TRBV2 and J usage is TRBJ2-3; D not certain. V lost 3 bases and J lost 2, with 3 bases in between. Germline V lookup: CDR1 SNHLY, CDR2 FYNNEI. The length of the CDR3 is 12 residues. In nucleotides, the CDR3 is TGTGCCAGCAGTGACAACACAGATACGCAGTATTTT. It yields the protein CASSDNTDTQYF.

The chain has TRBV15 and TRBJ1-2; the D gene is possibly TRBD1 (5 bases). The CDR3 is made up of 14 amino acids. The V and J ends lost 0 bases and 2 bases respectively, with 7 bases between them. Per the germline V gene, CDR1 is LNHNV and CDR2 is YYDKDF (reference sequence). This chain's CDR3 is CATSRDRANYGYTF. CDR3 DNA: TGTGCCACCAGCAGAGACAGGGCAAACTATGGCTACACCTTC.

The genes are TRBV5-1 and TRBJ2-3; possibly TRBD2 for D (5 bases). Trimming removed 3 bases at V and 3 bases at J, with 17 bases between. Looked up from germline, CDR1 is SGHRS and CDR2 is YFSETQ. The CDR3 sequence is 16 residues long. The CDR3 spells CASSSFRAGPTDTQYF. In DNA form, the CDR3 reads TGCGCCAGCAGCTCCTTCCGCGCGGGTCCTACAGATACGCAGTATTTT.

The chain is built from TRBV19 and TRBJ1-5; 7 bases are shared with TRBD1. This CDR3 region has 14 residues. Unmatched junction bases numbered 8, after V lost 7 bases and J lost 5 bases. The germline V gene encodes CDR1 LNHDA and CDR2 SQIVND (reference sequence). DNA for the CDR3: TGTGCCAGTACCCCCAGGGGGTCCGATCAGCCCCAGCATTTT. Residues: CASTPRGSDQPQHF.

This clone was detected many times. The gene calls are TRBV6-5 and TRBJ2-6; possibly TRBD2 for D (5 bases). The germline V gene encodes CDR1 MNHEY and CDR2 SVGAGI. This CDR3 is 14 amino acids long. Trimming removed 8 bases at V and 5 bases at J, with 13 bases between. As DNA, the CDR3 is TGTGCCAGCTCCGAGCGGAGCTGGGCCAACGTCCTGACTTTC. Encoded protein: CASSERSWANVLTF.

The V gene is TRBV12-5, the J gene TRBJ2-1; 11 bases fit TRBD2. Germline loops: CDR1 LGHNT, CDR2 FRNRAP. V shed 1 base, J shed 7 bases, and the junction held 12 bases outside the gene matches. The CDR3 runs to 18 residues. The CDR3 DNA is TGTGCTAGTGGTTTGGGCAAACTAGCGGGGGACCAAATTAATGAGCAGTTCTTC. It yields the protein CASGLGKLAGDQINEQFF.

The chain has TRBV18 and TRBJ2-3; 10 nucleotides align to TRBD2. This CDR3 is built from 20 residues. The germline V gene has CDR1 KGHSH and CDR2 LQKENI. With V trimmed by 2 bases and J by 0 bases, 14 bases remained unmatched. The CDR3 reads CASSPKNLAGVSTSTDTQYF. The CDR3 DNA reads TGTGCCAGCTCACCAAAAAATCTAGCGGGGGTTTCTACTAGCACAGATACGCAGTATTTT. Full variable domain (rest looked up from reference TRBV18 and TRBJ2-3): NAGVMQNPRHLVRRRGQEARLRCSPMKGHSHVYWYRQLPEEGLKFMVYLQKENIIDESGMPKERFSAEFPKEGPSILRIQQVVRGDSAAYFCASSPKNLAGVSTSTDTQYFGPGTRLTVL.

A few counts support this clone. V and J are TRBV2 and TRBJ1-5; 9 positions agree with TRBD1. With 4 bases clipped from V and 7 bases from J, the junction kept 11 bases outside the gene matches. There are 16 residues in the CDR3. Germline lookup yields CDR1 SNHLY and CDR2 FYNNEI. CDR3 residues: CASSAWTGEGKQPQHF. CDR3 sequence (DNA): TGTGCCAGCAGTGCCTGGACAGGGGAGGGTAAACAGCCCCAGCATTTT.

This clone was seen once. The V and J genes are TRBV18 and TRBJ2-7, with D possibly being TRBD2 (6 bases). Germline CDR1 and CDR2: KGHSH and LQKENI. Trimming removed 5 bases from V and 2 bases from J, with 10 bases in between. This CDR3 has 13 amino acids. CDR3 protein: CASSGSGAYEQYF. CDR3 bases: TGTGCCAGCTCAGGGTCGGGGGCCTACGAGCAGTACTTC. The variable domain in full, with the rest retrieved from reference TRBV18 and TRBJ2-7, is NAGVMQNPRHLVRRRGQEARLRCSPMKGHSHVYWYRQLPEEGLKFMVYLQKENIIDESGMPKERFSAEFPKEGPSILRIQQVVRGDSAAYFCASSGSGAYEQYFGPGTRLTVT.

The sample holds one count of this clone. V gene TRBV5-4 combines with J gene TRBJ1-2, with D maybe TRBD1 (5 bases). CDR3 length: 15 residues. V lost 4 bases to trimming and J lost 10 bases, with 23 bases between them. Germline CDR1 is SGHNT and CDR2 is YYREEE (reference sequence). CDR3 residues: CASSVRDFSSVAYTF. The CDR3 DNA reads as TGTGCCAGCAGCGTCCGGGACTTTTCTAGTGTCGCCTACACCTTC.

V usage is TRBV5-8 and J usage is TRBJ1-6; no reliable D call. The CDR3 has 18 residues. The germline V gene has CDR1 SGHTS and CDR2 YDEGEE. The germline V and J ends were trimmed by 5 bases and 0 bases, with 18 bases remaining between them. The CDR3 DNA sequence: TGTGCCAGCAGACCTAGCGAGGGTACTAACTCCTATAATTCACCCCTCCACTTT. It encodes CASRPSEGTNSYNSPLHF.

The chain uses TRBV3-1 (or the pseudogene TRBV3-2) and TRBJ1-2; no clear D. The CDR3 is 13 residues long. Trimming removed 4 bases from V and 1 base from J, with 7 bases in between. Germline V gene lookup returns CDR1 LGHDT and CDR2 YNNKEL (reference sequence). The chain's CDR3 is CASSLEGNYGYTF. The CDR3 DNA follows: TGTGCCAGCAGCCTGGAGGGTAACTATGGCTACACCTTC.

This clone was recorded a few times. The chain combines TRBV5-1 with TRBJ2-5; 8 bases are shared with TRBD1. This CDR3 contains 14 residues. J was trimmed by 4 bases and V by 4 bases; bases with no gene match: 6. Looked up from germline, CDR1 is SGHRS and CDR2 is YFSETQ. This CDR3 is CASSKTGEVETQYF. The CDR3 DNA follows: TGCGCCAGCAGCAAGACAGGGGAGGTAGAGACCCAGTACTTC.

This chain uses TRBV29-1 with TRBJ1-1, with D possibly TRBD1 on 5 matching bases. The V gene's germline CDR1 is SQVTM and CDR2 ANQGSEA. V shed 1 base and J shed 3 bases, with 12 bases lying between them. The CDR3 length is 14 residues. The CDR3 DNA sequence: TGCAGCGTTGAAGCACAGGCGTACCACACTGAAGCTTTCTTT. This codes for CSVEAQAYHTEAFF.